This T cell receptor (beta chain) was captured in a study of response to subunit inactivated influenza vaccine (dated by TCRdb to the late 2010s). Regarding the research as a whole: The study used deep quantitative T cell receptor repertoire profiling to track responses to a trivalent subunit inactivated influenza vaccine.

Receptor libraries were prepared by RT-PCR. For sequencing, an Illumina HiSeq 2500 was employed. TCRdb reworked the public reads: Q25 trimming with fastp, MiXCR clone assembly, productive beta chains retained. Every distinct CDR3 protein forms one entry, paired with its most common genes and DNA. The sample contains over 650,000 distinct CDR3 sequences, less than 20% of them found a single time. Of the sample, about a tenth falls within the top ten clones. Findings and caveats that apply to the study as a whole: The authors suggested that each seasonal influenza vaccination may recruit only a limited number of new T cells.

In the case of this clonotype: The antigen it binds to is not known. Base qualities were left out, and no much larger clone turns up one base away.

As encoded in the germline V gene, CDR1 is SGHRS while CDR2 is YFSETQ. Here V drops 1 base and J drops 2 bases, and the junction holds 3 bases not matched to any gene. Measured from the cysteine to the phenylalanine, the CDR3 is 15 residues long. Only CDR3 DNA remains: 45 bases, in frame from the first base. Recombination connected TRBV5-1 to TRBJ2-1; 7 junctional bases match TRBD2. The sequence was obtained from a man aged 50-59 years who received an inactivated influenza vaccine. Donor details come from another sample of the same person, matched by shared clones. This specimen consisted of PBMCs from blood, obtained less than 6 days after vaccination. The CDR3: CASSLRDYTYNEQFF. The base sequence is TGCGCCAGCAGCTTGAGGGACTACACCTACAATGAGCAGTTCTTC.